These T cell receptor beta chains were read from a single sample in a study of cytomegalovirus exposure and HLA in healthy donors. Profiled with immunoSEQ multiplex PCR; TCRdb holds only in-frame clones, not every one. This sample yields some 140,000 clones, of which 65% to 85% are seen a single time; roughly 0.87% belongs to the top ten. The material sequenced was PBMCs. The origin of the receptors is a man between 18 and 29 years old in good health and CMV-seronegative. CDR3s include the opening cysteine and the closing phenylalanine or tryptophan. Fields, in order: V gene, clone size, J gene, CDR3 protein. Clone size is given for some rows only: seen once, a few or many times, or a class if the clone is expanded.

TRBV23-1,.,TRBJ1-2,CASSHLRTGEGSNYGYTF
TRBV7-2,.,TRBJ2-7,CASTPGGTDSYEQYF
TRBV5-1,.,TRBJ2-1,CASSLEGTGGDEQFF
TRBV5-1,few,TRBJ1-2,CASSFGTGFGYTF
TRBV4-3,.,TRBJ1-6,CASSQDRGFDSPLHF
TRBV9,.,TRBJ1-3,CASSVRPGQESSGNTIYF
TRBV4-3,.,TRBJ1-4,CASSPDSYNEKLFF
TRBV2,few,TRBJ2-6,CASSEASGPAGANVLTF
TRBV11-3,.,TRBJ1-1,CASSLGGSNTEAFF
TRBV6-5,few,TRBJ1-1,CASRDSIAGTEAFF
TRBV7-2,.,TRBJ2-5,CASMRGYQETQYF
TRBV7-8,once,TRBJ1-2,CASSPPPYGGYTF
TRBV7-2,.,TRBJ1-6,CASSWTGTGTSPLHF
TRBV5-1,.,TRBJ1-1,CASSVGGAWPNTEAFF
TRBV28,.,TRBJ2-3,CASRPDRDREEYF
TRBV7-2,once,TRBJ2-5,CASSRNRGGQETQYF